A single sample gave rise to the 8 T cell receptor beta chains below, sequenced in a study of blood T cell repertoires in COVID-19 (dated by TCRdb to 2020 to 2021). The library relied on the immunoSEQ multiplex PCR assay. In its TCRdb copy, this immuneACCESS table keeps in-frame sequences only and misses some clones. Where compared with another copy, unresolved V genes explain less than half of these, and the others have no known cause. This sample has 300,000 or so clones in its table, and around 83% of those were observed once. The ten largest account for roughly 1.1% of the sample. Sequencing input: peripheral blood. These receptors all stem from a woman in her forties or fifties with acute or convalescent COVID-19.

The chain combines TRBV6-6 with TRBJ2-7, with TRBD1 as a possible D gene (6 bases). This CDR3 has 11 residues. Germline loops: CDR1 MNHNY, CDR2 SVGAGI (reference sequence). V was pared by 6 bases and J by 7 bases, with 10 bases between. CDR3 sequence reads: CASRARGEQYF. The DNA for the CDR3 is TGTGCCAGCAGGGCGAGGGGGGAGCAGTACTTC.

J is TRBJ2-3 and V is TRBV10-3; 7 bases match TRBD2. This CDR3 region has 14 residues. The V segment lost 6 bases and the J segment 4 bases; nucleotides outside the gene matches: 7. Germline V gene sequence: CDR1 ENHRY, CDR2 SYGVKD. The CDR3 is CAISPGLPADTQYF. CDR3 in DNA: TGTGCCATCAGCCCGGGACTACCCGCAGATACGCAGTATTTT.

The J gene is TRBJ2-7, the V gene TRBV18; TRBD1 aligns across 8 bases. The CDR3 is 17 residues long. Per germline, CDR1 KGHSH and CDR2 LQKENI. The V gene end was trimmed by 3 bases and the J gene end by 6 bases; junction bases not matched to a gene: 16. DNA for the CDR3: TGTGCCAGCTCACCGCGGACAGGGATGAAGTGGGATGTCGAGCAGTACGTC. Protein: CASSPRTGMKWDVEQYV.

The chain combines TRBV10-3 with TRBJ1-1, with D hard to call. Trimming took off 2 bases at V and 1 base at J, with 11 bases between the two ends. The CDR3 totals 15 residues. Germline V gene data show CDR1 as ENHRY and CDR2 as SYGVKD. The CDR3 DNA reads TGTGCCATCAGTGAGCTTTCTTCGGGGAACACTGAAGCTTTCTTT. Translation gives CAISELSSGNTEAFF.

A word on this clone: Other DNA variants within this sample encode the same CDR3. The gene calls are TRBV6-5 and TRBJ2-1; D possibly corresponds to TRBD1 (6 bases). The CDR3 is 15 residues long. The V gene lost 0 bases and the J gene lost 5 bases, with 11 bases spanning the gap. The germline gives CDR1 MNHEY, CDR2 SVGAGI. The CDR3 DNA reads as TGTGCCAGCAGTTACTCAGGTCAGGGGAACAATGAGCAGTTCTTC. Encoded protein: CASSYSGQGNNEQFF.

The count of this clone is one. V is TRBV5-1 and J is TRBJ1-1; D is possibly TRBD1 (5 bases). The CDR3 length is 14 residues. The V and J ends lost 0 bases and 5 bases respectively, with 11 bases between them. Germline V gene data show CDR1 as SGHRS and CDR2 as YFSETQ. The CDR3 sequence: CASSLDTGGTEAFF. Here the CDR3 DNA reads TGCGCCAGCAGCTTGGATACGGGGGGTACTGAAGCTTTCTTT.

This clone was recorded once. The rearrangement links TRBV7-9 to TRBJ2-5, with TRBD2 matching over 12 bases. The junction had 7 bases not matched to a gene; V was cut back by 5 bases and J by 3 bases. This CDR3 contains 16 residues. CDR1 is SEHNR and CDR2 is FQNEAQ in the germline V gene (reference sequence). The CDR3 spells CASSPRTSGAEETQYF. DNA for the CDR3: TGTGCCAGCAGCCCCCGGACTAGCGGGGCAGAAGAGACCCAGTACTTC.

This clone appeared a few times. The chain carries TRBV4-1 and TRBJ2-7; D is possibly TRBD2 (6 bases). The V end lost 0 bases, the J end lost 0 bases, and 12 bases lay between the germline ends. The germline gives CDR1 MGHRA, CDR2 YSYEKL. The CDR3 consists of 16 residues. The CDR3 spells CASSQEGGASSYEQYF. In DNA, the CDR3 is TGCGCCAGCAGCCAAGAAGGCGGGGCGAGCTCCTACGAGCAGTACTTC.